The 20 T cell receptor beta chains below were found in one sample sequenced in a study of T cell changes during pregnancy in multiple sclerosis. Clones were sequenced by immunoSEQ multiplex PCR, and TCRdb holds only the in-frame ones, with some missing. Of under 60,000 clones listed, around 93% were seen once; the top ten hold around 0.53%. The starting material was CD4+ T cells from peripheral blood mononuclear cells, obtained after pregnancy. The receptor source for this set is a female donor with multiple sclerosis, enrolled in a pregnancy study.

The chain has TRBV6-5 and TRBJ2-5, with 7 bases identical to TRBD1. The CDR3 runs to 13 residues. From germline, CDR1 is MNHEY and CDR2 SVGAGI. Unmatched junction bases numbered 5, after V lost 6 bases and J lost 4 bases. The CDR3 DNA reads TGTGCCAGCAGATTGACAGGGACAGAGACCCAGTACTTC. This encodes CASRLTGTETQYF.

The chain recombines TRBV28 with TRBJ1-2; 8 bases align to TRBD1. The CDR3 is 16 residues long. Losses at the gene ends were 5 bases for V and 1 base for J; bases not matched to a gene: 9. Germline V lookup: CDR1 MDHEN, CDR2 SYDVKM. The CDR3 here is CASSPYGQGFNYGYTF. Here the CDR3 DNA reads TGTGCCAGCAGTCCGTACGGACAGGGCTTTAACTATGGCTACACCTTC.

The chain joins TRBV5-6 to TRBJ1-4; no firm D call. The CDR3 is 12 amino acids. Per germline, CDR1 SGHDT and CDR2 YYEEEE. The V and J ends lost 5 bases and 7 bases respectively, with 9 bases between them. The CDR3, as DNA: TGTGCCAGCAGTCGAGGGTCTGAAAAACTGTTTTTT. Its protein is CASSRGSEKLFF. The full variable domain, rest sourced from reference TRBV5-6 and TRBJ1-4, is DAGVTQSPTHLIKTRGQQVTLRCSPKSGHDTVSWYQQALGQGPQFIFQYYEEEERQRGNFPDRFSGHQFPNYSSELNVNALLLGDSALYLCASSRGSEKLFFGSGTQLSVL.

J is TRBJ1-2 and V is TRBV11-2; unclear D gene. V was cut by 5 bases and J by 7 bases, with 14 bases left in between. The germline V gene has CDR1 SGHAT and CDR2 FQNNGV. This CDR3 region has 13 residues. The DNA of the CDR3 is TGTGCCAGCAGCCGTGGAGAGTCTGGTGGCTACACCTTC. Amino acid sequence: CASSRGESGGYTF.

The rearrangement links TRBV6-1 to TRBJ2-2; D gene unclear. Germline V CDR1 and CDR2: MNHNS, SASEGT. The length of the CDR3 is 13 residues. V lost 4 bases and J lost 9, with 12 bases in between. The CDR3 sequence: CASSVDLLRELFF. Here the CDR3 DNA reads TGTGCCAGCAGTGTCGACTTGTTGAGGGAGCTGTTTTTT.

The gene calls are TRBV27 and TRBJ2-1; 10 bases match TRBD2. The V segment lost 1 base and the J segment 6 bases; nucleotides outside the gene matches: 9. Per germline, CDR1 MNHEY and CDR2 SMNVEV (reference sequence). This CDR3 is 17 amino acids long. The CDR3 region is CASSLWASGSMGNEQFF. The CDR3 nucleotides are TGTGCCAGCAGTTTATGGGCTAGCGGGAGTATGGGCAATGAGCAGTTCTTC.

V usage is TRBV5-8 and J usage is TRBJ2-1, with 9 bases fitting TRBD2. The CDR3 is 15 residues long. Germline V lookup: CDR1 SGHTS, CDR2 YDEGEE. V dropped 0 bases and J dropped 6; count of bases not matched to a gene: 4. Here the CDR3 DNA reads TGTGCCAGCAGCTTGGGGGTGACTAGCGGCAATGAGCAGTTCTTC. Translated: CASSLGVTSGNEQFF.

The chain recombines TRBV19 with TRBJ1-5, with a possible D match to TRBD1 (5 bases). Trimming left V 6 bases short and J 8 bases short, with 17 bases between. Germline loops: CDR1 LNHDA, CDR2 SQIVND (reference sequence). The CDR3 is made up of 14 amino acids. The CDR3 sequence: CASSPLGGGKPQHF. CDR3 bases: TGTGCCAGTAGCCCCCTGGGGGGGGGAAAGCCCCAGCATTTT.

V and J are TRBV19 and TRBJ2-7, with 12 bases matching TRBD2. CDR1 is LNHDA, CDR2 SQIVND, per germline (reference sequence). There are 15 residues in the CDR3. J gave up 3 bases and V 5 bases, and 5 bases lay outside the gene matches. The CDR3 loop is CASSPLTSGSYEQYF. CDR3 DNA sequence: TGTGCCAGTAGTCCCTTGACTAGCGGGAGCTACGAGCAGTACTTC. Variable domain in full (rest from reference TRBV19 and TRBJ2-7): DGGITQSPKYLFRKEGQNVTLSCEQNLNHDAMYWYRQDPGQGLRLIYYSQIVNDFQKGDIAEGYSVSREKKESFPLTVTSAQKNPTAFYLCASSPLTSGSYEQYFGPGTRLTVT.

V and J are TRBV7-9 and TRBJ1-4; TRBD1 is a possible D gene (6 bases). Germline V CDR1 and CDR2: SEHNR, FQNEAQ (reference sequence). The length of the CDR3 is 18 residues. Trimming shortened V by 5 bases and J by 1 base, and 20 bases separated the two germline ends. CDR3 sequence: CASSNALGASITNEKLFF. The CDR3 nucleotides read TGTGCCAGCAGCAATGCCTTGGGGGCGTCCATAACTAATGAAAAACTGTTTTTT.

The V call is TRBV6-6, the J call TRBJ1-5; D ambiguous. V was pared by 4 bases and J by 7 bases, with 11 bases between. Germline V lookup: CDR1 MNHNY, CDR2 SVGAGI (reference sequence). This CDR3 has 13 residues. The chain's CDR3 is CASSLTVRQPQHF. For the CDR3, the DNA is TGTGCCAGCAGTTTGACGGTGAGGCAGCCCCAGCATTTT.

V gene TRBV18 combines with J gene TRBJ1-4; D perhaps matches TRBD1 (5 bases). The CDR3 totals 15 residues. Trimming removed 3 bases from V and 4 bases from J, with 12 bases in between. Germline CDR1 reads KGHSH; CDR2 reads LQKENI. The CDR3 DNA sequence: TGTGCCAGCTCACCCCCGGGACTGTATAATGAAAAACTGTTTTTT. Translation: CASSPPGLYNEKLFF.

The V call is TRBV19, the J call TRBJ1-2, with D maybe TRBD1 (5 bases). CDR1 LNHDA and CDR2 SQIVND come from the germline V gene (reference sequence). There are 15 residues in the CDR3. The germline V and J ends were trimmed by 1 base and 8 bases, with 17 bases remaining between them. CDR3 nucleotides: TGTGCCAGTAGTATAGTCGGGACTACAGCGATCGGCTACACCTTC. Its protein product is CASSIVGTTAIGYTF.

The chain employs TRBV11-2 and TRBJ2-7; the match to TRBD2 covers 8 bases. CDR3 length: 17 residues. The ends lost 2 bases at V and 7 bases at J; junction bases unmatched: 16. Germline CDR1 and CDR2: SGHAT and FQNNGV. CDR3 DNA: TGTGCCAGCAGCTTAATGGCTGTGGCGGGAGGCAGTAAAGAGCAGTACTTC. The encoded protein is CASSLMAVAGGSKEQYF.

This chain joins TRBV9 and TRBJ2-7; D is unresolved. Trimming took 0 bases from V and 0 from J, leaving 10 bases between them. Germline-derived CDR1 and CDR2 are SGDLS and YYNGEE. The CDR3 extends over 15 amino acids. CDR3 sequence: CASSVEPGSSYEQYF. Written as DNA, the CDR3 is TGTGCCAGCAGCGTAGAACCGGGTTCCTCCTACGAGCAGTACTTC.

The V and J genes are TRBV6-6 and TRBJ2-7, with 7 bases aligning to TRBD1. Trimming cost V 4 bases and J 2 bases; bases outside gene matches: 5. The CDR3 extends over 14 amino acids. Germline V gives CDR1 MNHNY, CDR2 SVGAGI (reference sequence). The DNA for the CDR3 is TGTGCCAGCAGTTGGGACAGCCGTGCCTACGAGCAGTACTTC. It translates to CASSWDSRAYEQYF.

The chain has TRBV28 and TRBJ2-7, with 7 bases matching TRBD1. Trimming took 5 bases from V and 4 from J; bases not matched to a gene: 8. Per germline, CDR1 MDHEN and CDR2 SYDVKM. The CDR3 is 14 amino acids. The CDR3 is CASSSPPGQYEQYF. The CDR3 DNA follows: TGTGCCAGCAGTAGCCCGCCGGGACAGTACGAGCAGTACTTC.

The V gene is TRBV5-1, the J gene TRBJ2-7; 11 bases map to TRBD1. There are 17 residues in the CDR3. The V segment lost 4 bases and the J segment 1 base; nucleotides outside the gene matches: 10. Germline CDR1 SGHRS, CDR2 YFSETQ. The CDR3 loop is CASSPGQGATRSYEQYF. CDR3 sequence (DNA): TGCGCCAGCAGCCCAGGACAGGGGGCCACCCGATCCTACGAGCAGTACTTC.

This chain connects TRBV7-2 to TRBJ2-7; possible D gene TRBD2, 5 bases. CDR1 is SGHTA and CDR2 is FQGNSA in the germline V gene. The CDR3 covers 13 residues. Trimming took off 5 bases at V and 7 bases at J, with 15 bases between the two ends. Here the CDR3 reads CASSLRTEREQYF. CDR3 DNA: TGTGCCAGCAGCCTAAGGACCGAGCGGGAGCAGTACTTC.

The chain employs TRBV5-5 and TRBJ1-5; no reliable D call. The CDR3 totals 14 residues. The germline gives CDR1 SGHKS, CDR2 YYEKEE (reference sequence). With 0 bases removed from V and 3 bases from J, the gap between germline ends came to 7 bases. CDR3 protein: CASSLDGHNQPQHF. CDR3 DNA: TGTGCCAGCAGCTTGGATGGCCACAATCAGCCCCAGCATTTT.